This T cell receptor (beta chain) was captured in a study of blood T cell repertoires in COVID-19. The CDR3 spans 18 residues. Germline assignment: CDR1 LGHNA and CDR2 YNFKEQ. The V gene end was trimmed by 2 bases and the J gene end by 7 bases; junction bases not matched to a gene: 16. Original data processing: Amplified reference gene primers provided the basis for estimating nucleated cell counts. Repertoires were generated with immunoSEQ multiplex PCR, while TCRdb's copy carries only in-frame clones and drops some. That table supplies the V and J calls and clone size; D and trimming were determined from the DNA. This table holds under 120,000 clones, around 84% found once.

This TCR came from a human donor in a cohort sampled during active COVID-19. The chain employs TRBV4-2 and TRBJ2-1, with TRBD2 identical over 8 bases. Source material: peripheral blood. In nucleotides, the CDR3 is TGTGCCAGCAGCCAAAGTCACAGCGGGGGTATGCTTGGTAATGAGCAGTTCTTC. Encoded protein: CASSQSHSGGMLGNEQFF.